This is a list of T cell receptor beta chains from one sample in a study of human T cells and chemical hapten exposure. TCRdb used MiXCR to reprocess the RACE reads, holding one entry per CDR3 protein. The table has approximately 77,000 distinct CDR3 sequences, over 6% seen once. Sample: whole blood, taken in connection with sensitization to the hapten diphenylcyclopropenone (DPC). Receptors were obtained from a woman aged 30 to 39 with alopecia areata. Some clones in this sample may be carry-over from other donors' samples. The CDR3 runs from the conserved cysteine through the conserved F or W. Fields, in order: D gene, CDR3 length, J gene, V gene, clone size, CDR3 protein. The D gene is left open where the match is weak. Clone size is stated in some rows and not others, as once, few, many or a class when expanded.

TRBD1 12 TRBJ2-7 TRBV11-2 many CASSWTGVEQYF
NA 12 TRBJ2-3 TRBV30 many CAWSLGGDTQYF
NA 14 TRBJ1-5 TRBV20-1 few CSASEGFGNQPQHF
TRBD2 17 TRBJ2-3 TRBV5-4 many CASSSRIAGGRTDTQYF
NA 15 TRBJ2-7 TRBV19 many CASSTIYGSQGEQYF
NA 16 TRBJ1-6 TRBV4-1 NA CASSQGWGGGHSPLHF
NA 15 TRBJ2-7 TRBV19 NA CASSIVGRGTYEQYF
NA 15 TRBJ1-1 TRBV5-5 few CASSLGRGAFTEAFF
TRBD2 15 TRBJ2-1 TRBV19 few CASTRGLAGMNEQFF
TRBD1 14 TRBJ1-1 TRBV27 NA CASSTDRGFNEAFF
NA 16 TRBJ1-2 TRBV7-9 NA CASSFNTRGVDYGYTF
TRBD2 19 TRBJ2-6 TRBV6-5 many CASSNFRAGGRSGANVLTF
TRBD1 15 TRBJ1-1 TRBV12-3/TRBV12-4 many CASRSGQTMNTEAFF
TRBD1 15 TRBJ1-1 TRBV7-3 many CASSSQQGAGTEAFF
NA 14 TRBJ2-2 TRBV19 few CASHSFLWSGELFF
NA 12 TRBJ1-1 TRBV7-9 NA CASSLGPTEAFF
TRBD1 14 TRBJ1-5 TRBV7-2 many CASSSQGTGQPQHF